This T cell receptor (beta chain) was recorded in a study of CD8 T cells in ankylosing spondylitis. Germline lookup yields CDR1 SGHRS and CDR2 YFSETQ. V lost 1 base to trimming and J lost 6 bases; unmatched junction nucleotides: 11. The CDR3 is 17 residues long. TCRdb ran MiXCR on the 5' RACE reads and lists one entry per CDR3 protein. The data contain 200,000 to 250,000 distinct CDR3 sequences, 20% to 30% of them singletons. This clonotype was counted ten times or more. This TCR came from a male donor with ankylosing spondylitis or in good health (not recorded which). Material for sequencing was blood, either unsorted or a sorted T cell fraction (not recorded which). The V and J genes are TRBV5-1 and TRBJ2-1; 9 bases line up with TRBD1. In DNA, the CDR3 is TGCGCCAGCAGCTTGACCGGGACAGGGCTGGGGGGCAATGAGCAGTTCTTC. It translates to CASSLTGTGLGGNEQFF.